The clone carrying this T cell receptor beta chain was counted once. Its antigen is not known. This entry belongs to a study of cytomegalovirus exposure and HLA in healthy donors. Whereas donors were nominally healthy upon sampling, unrecorded immune exposures were probable. Study-wide points: Confirmation in vitro established that three CMV-associated chains were specific for CMV antigens. It was reported that TCR beta sequences correctly inferred the HLA-A and HLA-B alleles for most subjects. Equally common other TCR beta chains were less clonally expanded than HLA-associated ones, a later analysis found.

CDR1 is SGHNT, CDR2 YENEEA, per germline. J was trimmed by 0 bases and V by 5 bases; bases with no gene match: 8. There are 16 residues in the CDR3. The PCR was carried out with 60 Vbeta primers and 13 Jbeta primers. Produced via immunoSEQ multiplex PCR; TCRdb's table is partial and in-frame only. The table shows about 140,000 clones, with roughly 73% occurring only once. V is TRBV11-3 and J is TRBJ2-7, with 9 nucleotides matching TRBD2. This TCR was sampled from a female donor in good health and CMV-seronegative. The sequencing sample was made of PBMCs. The chain's CDR3 is CASSRGFSGSSYEQYF. The CDR3, as DNA: TGTGCCAGCAGCCGAGGCTTTAGCGGGAGCTCCTACGAGCAGTACTTC. Supplemented by reference TRBV11-3 and TRBJ2-7, the full variable domain reads EAGVVQSPRYKIIEKKQPVAFWCNPISGHNTLYWYLQNLGQGPELLIRYENEEAVDDSQLPKDRFSAERLKGVDSTLKIQPAELGDSAVYLCASSRGFSGSSYEQYFGPGTRLTVT.